These 9 T cell receptor beta chains came from one sample sequenced in a study of identical twins. TCRdb recomputed calls from the 5' RACE reads with MiXCR, one row per CDR3 protein. This sample has fewer than 900,000 distinct CDR3 sequences; about 20% occur once, and the top ten carry 10% to 15%. These data also featured in a second study, about T cells expressing NK-cell markers.

Material: PBMCs. All receptors derive from a young woman in good health.

The chain uses TRBV18 and TRBJ2-7; tentatively, D is TRBD1 (6 bases). The CDR3 extends over 15 amino acids. V gave up 2 bases and J gave up 0 bases, with 11 bases separating them. Germline CDR1 reads KGHSH; CDR2 reads LQKENI. CDR3 nucleotide sequence: TGTGCCAGCTCACCAACAGGGTCATTCTCCTACGAGCAGTACTTC. Translating gives CASSPTGSFSYEQYF.

V is TRBV7-2 and J is TRBJ1-1; weak D call: TRBD1 (6 bases). Germline V gene data show CDR1 as SGHTA and CDR2 as FQGNSA. Trimming pared 5 bases from V and 2 bases from J, leaving 9 bases between. CDR3 length: 13 residues. The CDR3 protein is CASSQGSNTEAFF. CDR3 sequence (DNA): TGTGCCAGCAGCCAGGGGAGTAACACTGAAGCTTTCTTT.

There are a few counts of this clonotype. CDR3 DNA: TGCGCCAGCGGCATCGGGACTTCGGGCACCGGGGAGCTGTTTTTT. Translation: CASGIGTSGTGELFF. The rearrangement uses TRBV5-1 and TRBJ2-2; perhaps TRBD2 as D (6 bases). Trimming shortened V by 7 bases and J by 4 bases, and 17 bases separated the two germline ends. Looked up from germline, CDR1 is SGHRS and CDR2 is YFSETQ. The CDR3 extends over 15 amino acids.

The J gene is TRBJ2-2, the V gene TRBV20-1, with D possibly TRBD2 on 6 matching bases. Trimming pared 0 bases from V and 6 bases from J, leaving 8 bases between. There are 13 residues in the CDR3. The germline V gene encodes CDR1 DFQATT and CDR2 SNEGSKA (reference sequence). CDR3 DNA: TGCAGTGCTAGAGAGGCGGGGCCCGGGGAGCTGTTTTTT. Translated, it gives CSAREAGPGELFF.

The genes are TRBV20-1 and TRBJ2-7; no definite D call. The CDR3 is 11 amino acids. Germline V lookup: CDR1 DFQATT, CDR2 SNEGSKA (reference sequence). The V end was cut by 6 bases, the J end by 6 bases, with 12 bases between. In nucleotides, the CDR3 is TGCAGTGCCTTACGGGCCGCCGAGCAGTACTTC. Its translation is CSALRAAEQYF.

The chain's CDR3 is CASRPGWDRTYEQYF. The CDR3 nucleotides are TGCGCCAGCAGGCCGGGATGGGACCGAACCTACGAGCAGTACTTC. V usage is TRBV5-1 and J usage is TRBJ2-7; D may be TRBD1 or TRBD2 (5 bases each). Trimming removed 5 bases at V and 2 bases at J, with 17 bases between. Germline CDR1 is SGHRS and CDR2 is YFSETQ. The CDR3 totals 15 residues.

The chain has TRBV12-3 or TRBV12-4 and TRBJ1-2; maybe TRBD1 (6 bases). With 7 bases removed from V and 7 bases from J, the gap between germline ends came to 19 bases. This CDR3 is 14 amino acids long. The CDR3 sequence: CASTPGGGSGGYTF. The DNA of the CDR3 is TGTGCCAGCACCCCGGGGGGCGGATCCGGTGGCTACACCTTC.

This clonotype was seen at least ten times. The gene calls are TRBV20-1 and TRBJ2-1; 12 positions match TRBD2. This CDR3 is 15 amino acids long. Germline trimming cut 3 bases from V and 7 bases from J; bases unmatched to any gene: 7. The V gene's germline CDR1 is DFQATT and CDR2 SNEGSKA (reference sequence). CDR3 in DNA: TGCAGTGCTAGCTCGGGACTAGCGGGCAGGAATGAGCAGTTCTTC. It is translated as CSASSGLAGRNEQFF.

The chain employs TRBV20-1 and TRBJ1-6; D unclear. Trimming took off 2 bases at V and 7 bases at J, with 12 bases between the two ends. The CDR3 consists of 14 residues. Germline V lookup: CDR1 DFQATT, CDR2 SNEGSKA (reference sequence). The CDR3 loop reads CSARPTVENSPLHF. CDR3 DNA: TGCAGTGCTAGACCTACAGTAGAAAATTCACCCCTCCACTTT.